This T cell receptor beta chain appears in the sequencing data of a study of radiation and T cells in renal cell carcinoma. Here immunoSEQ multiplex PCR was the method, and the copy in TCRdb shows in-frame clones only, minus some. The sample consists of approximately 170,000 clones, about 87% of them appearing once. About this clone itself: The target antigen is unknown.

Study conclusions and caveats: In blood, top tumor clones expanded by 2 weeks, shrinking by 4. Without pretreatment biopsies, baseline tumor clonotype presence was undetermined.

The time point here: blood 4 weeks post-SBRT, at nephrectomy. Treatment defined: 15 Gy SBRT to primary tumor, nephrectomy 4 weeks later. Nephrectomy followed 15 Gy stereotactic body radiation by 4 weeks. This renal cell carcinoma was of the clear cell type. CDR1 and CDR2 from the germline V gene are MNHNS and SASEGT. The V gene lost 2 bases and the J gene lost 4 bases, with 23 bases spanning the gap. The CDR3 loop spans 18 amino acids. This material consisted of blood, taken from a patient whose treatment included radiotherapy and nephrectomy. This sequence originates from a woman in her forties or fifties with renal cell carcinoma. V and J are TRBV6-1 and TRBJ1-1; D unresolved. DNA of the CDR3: TGTGCCAGCAGTGAATTGTTTGAACTGGGGAGCTCGAGCACTGAAGCTTTCTTT. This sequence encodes CASSELFELGSSSTEAFF.